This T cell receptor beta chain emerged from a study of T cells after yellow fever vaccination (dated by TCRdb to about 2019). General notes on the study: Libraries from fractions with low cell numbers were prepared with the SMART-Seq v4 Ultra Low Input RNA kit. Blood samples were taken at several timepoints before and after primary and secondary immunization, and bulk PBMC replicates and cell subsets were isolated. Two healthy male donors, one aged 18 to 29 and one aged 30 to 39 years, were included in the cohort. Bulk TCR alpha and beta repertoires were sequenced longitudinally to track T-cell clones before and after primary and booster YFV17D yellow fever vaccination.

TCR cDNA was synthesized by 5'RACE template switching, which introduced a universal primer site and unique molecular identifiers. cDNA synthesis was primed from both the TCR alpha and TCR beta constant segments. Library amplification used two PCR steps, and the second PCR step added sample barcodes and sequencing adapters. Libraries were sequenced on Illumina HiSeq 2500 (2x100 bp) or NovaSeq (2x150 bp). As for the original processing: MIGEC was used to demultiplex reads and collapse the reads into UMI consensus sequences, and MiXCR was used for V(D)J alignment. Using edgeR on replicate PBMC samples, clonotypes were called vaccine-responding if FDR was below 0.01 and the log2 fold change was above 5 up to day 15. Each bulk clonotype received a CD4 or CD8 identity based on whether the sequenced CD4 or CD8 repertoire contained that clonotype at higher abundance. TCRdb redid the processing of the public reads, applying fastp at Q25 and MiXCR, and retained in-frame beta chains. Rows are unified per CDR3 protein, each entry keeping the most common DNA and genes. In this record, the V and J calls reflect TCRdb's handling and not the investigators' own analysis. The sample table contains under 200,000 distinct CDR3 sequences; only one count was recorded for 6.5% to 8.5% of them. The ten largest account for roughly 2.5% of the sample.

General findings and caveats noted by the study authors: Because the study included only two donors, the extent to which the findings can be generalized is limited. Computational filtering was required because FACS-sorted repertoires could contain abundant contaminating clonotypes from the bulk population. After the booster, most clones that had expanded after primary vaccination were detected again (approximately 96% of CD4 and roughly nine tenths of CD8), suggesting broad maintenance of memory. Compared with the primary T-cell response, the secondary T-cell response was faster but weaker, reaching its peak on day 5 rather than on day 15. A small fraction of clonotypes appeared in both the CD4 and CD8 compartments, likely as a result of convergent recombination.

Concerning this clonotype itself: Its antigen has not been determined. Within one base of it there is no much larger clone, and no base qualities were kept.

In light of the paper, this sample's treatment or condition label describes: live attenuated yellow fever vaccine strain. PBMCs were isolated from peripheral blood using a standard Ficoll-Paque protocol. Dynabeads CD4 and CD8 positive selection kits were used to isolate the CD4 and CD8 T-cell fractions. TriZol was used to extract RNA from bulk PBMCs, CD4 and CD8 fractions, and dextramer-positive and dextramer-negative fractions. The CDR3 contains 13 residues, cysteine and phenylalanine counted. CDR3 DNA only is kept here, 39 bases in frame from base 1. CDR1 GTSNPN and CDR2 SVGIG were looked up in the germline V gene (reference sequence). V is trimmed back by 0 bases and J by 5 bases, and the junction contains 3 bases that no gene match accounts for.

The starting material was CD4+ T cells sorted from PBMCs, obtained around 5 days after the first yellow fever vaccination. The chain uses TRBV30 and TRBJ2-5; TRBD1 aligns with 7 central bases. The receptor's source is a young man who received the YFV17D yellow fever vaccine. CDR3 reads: CAWSVRRGETQYF. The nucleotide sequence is TGTGCCTGGAGTGTACGCAGGGGGGAGACCCAGTACTTC.